Shown below are 22 T cell receptor beta chains from a single sample sequenced in a study of T cells in Graves' hyperthyroidism and ophthalmopathy. RNA transcripts gave rise to amplified TCR beta CDR3 regions. The HTBI set primed first-round TCR CDR3 RT-PCR. TCRdb re-called the multiplex PCR reads through MiXCR, storing one row per CDR3 protein. The sample holds about 400,000 distinct CDR3 sequences, around a quarter seen once. The material sequenced was blood. The receptors derive from a man aged 50-60 years with Graves' hyperthyroidism.

This chain links TRBV10-2 with TRBJ2-1; 14 positions agree with TRBD2. In germline, CDR1 is WSHSY, CDR2 SAAADI. With 7 bases clipped from V and 9 bases from J, the junction kept 8 bases outside the gene matches. The CDR3 runs 15 residues. The CDR3 reads CASIAGLAGEGEQFF. Here the CDR3 DNA reads TGCGCCAGCATCGCGGGACTAGCGGGAGAGGGTGAGCAGTTCTTC.

This rearrangement joins TRBV20-1 to TRBJ2-7; 7 nucleotides agree with TRBD2. Germline values: CDR1 DFQATT, CDR2 SNEGSKA (reference sequence). The CDR3 extends over 14 amino acids. The J segment lost 1 base and the V segment lost 0 bases, leaving 3 bases of the junction unmatched. Here the CDR3 DNA reads TGCAGTGCTAGAGATGGGAGGGTTTCCTACGAGCAGTACTTC. It yields the protein CSARDGRVSYEQYF.

The chain carries TRBV7-9 and TRBJ2-7; tentative D call: TRBD1 (5 bases). The CDR3 consists of 15 residues. V was cut by 1 base and J by 0 bases, with 10 bases left in between. The germline V gene has CDR1 SEHNR and CDR2 FQNEAQ (reference sequence). CDR3 sequence reads: CASSLVGRNSYEQYF. CDR3 coding DNA: TGTGCCAGCAGCTTAGTGGGGCGCAACTCCTACGAGCAGTACTTC.

The rearrangement links TRBV3-1 to TRBJ2-1; possibly TRBD2 for D (5 bases). V was pared by 6 bases and J by 9 bases, with 15 bases between. This CDR3 is built from 13 residues. The germline CDR1 and CDR2 sequences are LGHDT and YNNKEL (reference sequence). For the CDR3, the DNA is TGTGCCAGCAGTCAACTAGGTAAAGGTGAGCAGTTCTTC. Protein product: CASSQLGKGEQFF.

In this sample, this clonotype turned up many times. The chain couples TRBV28 to TRBJ2-7; no reliable D call. The CDR3 loop spans 13 amino acids. Trimming stripped 4 bases from V and 2 bases from J, with 9 bases between. From germline, CDR1 is MDHEN and CDR2 SYDVKM. The CDR3 DNA is TGTGCCAGCAGTTCAAATGGACCCTACGAGCAGTACTTC. Its protein is CASSSNGPYEQYF.

Ten or more counts support this clonotype. At one end the junction does not follow the germline gene, possibly because of a read error. The CDR3 loop reads CASQVNAEAFF. The CDR3 nucleotides are TGTGCCAGTCAGGTGAACGCTGAAGCTTTCTTT. The rearrangement links TRBV6-1 to TRBJ1-1; D is ambiguous. The CDR3 contains 11 residues. Per germline, CDR1 MNHNS and CDR2 SASEGT.

This clonotype was counted at least ten times. The V gene is TRBV7-3, the J gene TRBJ1-2; TRBD1 is a possible D gene (6 bases). CDR3 length: 12 amino acids. From germline, CDR1 is SGHTA and CDR2 FQGTGA. Trimming took off 5 bases at V and 8 bases at J, with 12 bases between the two ends. The CDR3 is CASSGGGGGYTF. In nucleotides, the CDR3 is TGTGCCAGCAGCGGAGGGGGGGGCGGCTACACCTTC.

This clonotype showed up many times. The CDR3 DNA reads as TGTGCCAGCAGTAGAATTACAGGGGGCAGATACGAGCAGTACTTC. Protein: CASSRITGGRYEQYF. V and J are TRBV6-1 and TRBJ2-7; 9 bases are a match to TRBD1. This CDR3 has 15 amino acids. V was pared by 5 bases and J by 4 bases, with 9 bases of the junction left unmatched. Germline V gives CDR1 MNHNS, CDR2 SASEGT.

This clonotype occurred a few times. The rearrangement uses TRBV27 and TRBJ2-7, with 7 nucleotides matching TRBD2. With 3 bases clipped from V and 2 bases from J, the junction kept 7 bases outside the gene matches. CDR3 length: 15 amino acids. The germline V gene encodes CDR1 MNHEY and CDR2 SMNVEV (reference sequence). Here the CDR3 DNA reads TGTGCCAGCAGTTTGGGCGGGGGAATAGCCTACGAGCAGTACTTC. Its translation: CASSLGGGIAYEQYF.

The chain uses TRBV11-2 and TRBJ2-5; 13 bases agree with TRBD2. Germline lookup yields CDR1 SGHAT and CDR2 FQNNGV. The junction had 13 bases not matched to a gene; V was cut back by 5 bases and J by 4 bases. This CDR3 spans 18 amino acids. The CDR3 DNA sequence: TGTGCCAGCAGCCCTAGACCGGGACTAGCGGGATTCGGAGAGACCCAGTACTTC. This sequence encodes CASSPRPGLAGFGETQYF.

This clonotype has a count of ten or more. V gene TRBV11-2 combines with J gene TRBJ2-3; the match to TRBD2 covers 7 bases. The V segment lost 1 base and the J segment 0 bases; nucleotides outside the gene matches: 7. Germline V gene sequence: CDR1 SGHAT, CDR2 FQNNGV. The CDR3 runs 17 residues. This chain's CDR3 is CASSLGTLGGSTDTQYF. DNA of the CDR3: TGTGCCAGCAGCTTAGGGACCCTGGGGGGGAGCACAGATACGCAGTATTTT. Based on the CDR3 plus reference TRBV11-2 and TRBJ2-3, the full variable domain is EAGVAQSPRYKIIEKRQSVAFWCNPISGHATLYWYQQILGQGPKLLIQFQNNGVVDDSQLPKDRFSAERLKGVDSTLKIQPAKLEDSAVYLCASSLGTLGGSTDTQYFGPGTRLTVL.

In DNA form, the CDR3 reads TGTGCCAGCAGTTTCCCCCCCGCAGGTGGGATCTATGGCTACACCTTC. Its protein is CASSFPPAGGIYGYTF. The gene calls are TRBV28 and TRBJ1-2; unclear D gene. V lost 3 bases, J lost 4 bases, and 18 bases lay in between. The CDR3 runs 16 residues. Germline CDR1 MDHEN, CDR2 SYDVKM.

Many counts were recorded for this clonotype. V is TRBV7-9 and J is TRBJ2-7, with a possible D match to TRBD2 (5 bases). Germline V gene lookup returns CDR1 SEHNR and CDR2 FQNEAQ (reference sequence). The CDR3 extends over 14 amino acids. V was pared by 3 bases and J by 3 bases, with 12 bases between. DNA of the CDR3: TGTGCCAGCAGCTTGGTGCCCGGGAACTACGAGCAGTACTTC. Protein: CASSLVPGNYEQYF.

This clonotype was seen more than once but under ten times. The gene calls are TRBV6-1 and TRBJ2-5; 8 bases align to TRBD2. From germline, CDR1 is MNHNS and CDR2 SASEGT. After removal of 5 bases from V and 5 bases from J, the junction contained 13 bases not matched to a gene. The CDR3 is made up of 16 amino acids. DNA for the CDR3: TGTGCCAGCAGTAGCATTACCGGGACTAGTGGGGAGACCCAGTACTTC. Translating gives CASSSITGTSGETQYF.

The chain uses TRBV19 and TRBJ2-3, with 7 bases fitting TRBD2. Germline lookup yields CDR1 LNHDA and CDR2 SQIVND (reference sequence). J lost 3 bases, V lost 6 bases, and 9 bases had no gene match. The CDR3 covers 15 residues. CDR3: CASSGRFRGTDTQYF. The DNA of the CDR3 is TGTGCCAGTAGCGGGAGGTTTCGGGGTACAGATACGCAGTATTTT. Using reference TRBV19 and TRBJ2-3 for the parts outside the CDR3, the full variable domain is DGGITQSPKYLFRKEGQNVTLSCEQNLNHDAMYWYRQDPGQGLRLIYYSQIVNDFQKGDIAEGYSVSREKKESFPLTVTSAQKNPTAFYLCASSGRFRGTDTQYFGPGTRLTVL.

This clonotype was recorded many times. The genes are TRBV3-1 and TRBJ2-7; D uncertain. The CDR3 totals 14 residues. The germline gives CDR1 LGHDT, CDR2 YNNKEL (reference sequence). Between the trimmed V and J ends, which lost 1 base and 2 bases, there was a span of 9 bases. CDR3 sequence: CASSQGESPYEQYF. In DNA, the CDR3 is TGTGCCAGCAGCCAAGGAGAAAGCCCCTACGAGCAGTACTTC.

Details on this clonotype: Just one base apart from a much larger clone, this may be a read error. The chain is built from TRBV30 and TRBJ2-5; no clear D gene. The CDR3 contains 13 residues. CDR1 and CDR2 (germline): GTSNPN, SVGIG (reference sequence). In nucleotides, the CDR3 is TGTGCCTGGACAAATTTGGCCGGAGAGACCCTGTACTTC. It codes for CAWTNLAGETLYF.

The rearrangement links TRBV12-3 or TRBV12-4 to TRBJ1-1; the D is unclear. V lost 5 bases and J 0 bases, leaving 16 bases between the germline ends. The CDR3 runs 16 residues. The CDR3 loop reads CASSPSFGYVNTEAFF. The CDR3 coding sequence is TGTGCCAGCAGTCCGAGCTTCGGGTATGTGAACACTGAAGCTTTCTTT.

V and J are TRBV10-1 and TRBJ2-7; tentative D call: TRBD2 (5 bases). The CDR3 is 14 residues long. V lost 5 bases and J 1 base, leaving 12 bases between the germline ends. The germline V gene has CDR1 WNHNN and CDR2 SYGVQD (reference sequence). In DNA form, the CDR3 reads TGCGCCAGCAGTCCAGAGACGGGATCCTACGAGCAGTACTTC. It specifies CASSPETGSYEQYF.

This clonotype occurred a few times. This chain uses TRBV6-1 with TRBJ1-6, with TRBD1 matching 9 bases. Germline V gives CDR1 MNHNS, CDR2 SASEGT. Trimming took 1 base from V and 9 from J; bases not matched to a gene: 7. The length of the CDR3 is 16 residues. The CDR3, as DNA: TGTGCCAGCAGTGAAGGACCCGGGACAGGGACTTCACCCCTCCACTTT. Protein sequence: CASSEGPGTGTSPLHF.

This clonotype was recorded a few times. The chain is built from TRBV30 and TRBJ1-2; 7 positions agree with TRBD1. With 3 bases clipped from V and 4 bases from J, the junction kept 14 bases outside the gene matches. The CDR3 is 16 residues long. Germline CDR1 is GTSNPN and CDR2 is SVGIG (reference sequence). CDR3 loop: CAWSDRQRQGGYGYTF. CDR3 nucleotides: TGTGCCTGGAGCGATCGCCAGAGACAGGGAGGCTATGGCTACACCTTC.

This chain links TRBV6-1 with TRBJ1-5, with unresolved D. Germline values: CDR1 MNHNS, CDR2 SASEGT. The V end lost 8 bases, the J end lost 3 bases, and 5 bases lay between the germline ends. The CDR3 length is 11 residues. The CDR3 DNA sequence: TGTGCCAGCCAAACCAATCAGCCCCAGCATTTT. Its protein product is CASQTNQPQHF.